The text below deals with one TCR beta chain. No antigen is known for it. This entry is derived from a study of cytomegalovirus exposure and HLA in healthy donors. The CDR3 has 16 residues. Per the germline V gene, CDR1 is PRHDT and CDR2 is FYEKMQ (reference sequence). V was pared by 5 bases and J by 0 bases, with 13 bases between. Study results and limitations: HLA alleles showed associations with approximately 15,000 TCR beta sequences in a later analysis, at a 0.05 false discovery rate. Rarity held for most TCR sequences, but there were some public TCRs that occurred in many donors.

The PCR made use of 60 Vbeta and 13 Jbeta primers. TCRdb's copy holds only in-frame clones and misses some; the assay was immunoSEQ multiplex PCR. The table records tens of thousands of clones, 82% of them present only once. The specimen was PBMCs. This receptor was identified in a man younger than 30 in good health and CMV-seronegative. V usage is TRBV13 and J usage is TRBJ2-2; no clear D. CDR3 nucleotide sequence: TGTGCCAGCAGCGCCTCTGGAGCGCCGAACACCGGGGAGCTGTTTTTT. Translation gives CASSASGAPNTGELFF.